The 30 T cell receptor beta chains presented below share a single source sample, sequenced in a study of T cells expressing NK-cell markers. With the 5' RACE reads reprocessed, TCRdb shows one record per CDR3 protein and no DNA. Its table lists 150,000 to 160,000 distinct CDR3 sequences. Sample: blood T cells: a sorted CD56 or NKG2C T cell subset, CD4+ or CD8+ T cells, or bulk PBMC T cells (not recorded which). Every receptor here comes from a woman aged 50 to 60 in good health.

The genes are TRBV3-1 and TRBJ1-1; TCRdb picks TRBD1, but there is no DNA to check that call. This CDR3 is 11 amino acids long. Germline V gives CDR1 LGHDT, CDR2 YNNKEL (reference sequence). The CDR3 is CASGAYPEAFF.

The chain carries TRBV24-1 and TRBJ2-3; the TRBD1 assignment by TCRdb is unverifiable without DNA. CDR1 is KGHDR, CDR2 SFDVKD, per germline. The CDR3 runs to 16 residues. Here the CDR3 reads CATSDTPGQGTDTQYF.

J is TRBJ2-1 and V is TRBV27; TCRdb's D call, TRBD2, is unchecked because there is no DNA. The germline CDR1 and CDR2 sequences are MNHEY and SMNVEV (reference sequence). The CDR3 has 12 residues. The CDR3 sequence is CASSLAGGEQFF.

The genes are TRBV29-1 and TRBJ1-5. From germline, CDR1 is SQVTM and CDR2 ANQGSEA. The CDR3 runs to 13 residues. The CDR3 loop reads CSVERDIGEPQHF.

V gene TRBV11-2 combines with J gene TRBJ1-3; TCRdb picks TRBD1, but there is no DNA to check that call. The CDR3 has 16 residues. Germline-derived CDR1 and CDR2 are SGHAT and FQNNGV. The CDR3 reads CASSPRGGTSGNTIYF.

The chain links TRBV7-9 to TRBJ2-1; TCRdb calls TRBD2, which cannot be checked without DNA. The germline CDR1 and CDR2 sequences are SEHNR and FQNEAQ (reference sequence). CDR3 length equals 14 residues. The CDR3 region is CASSLAGGFNEQFF.

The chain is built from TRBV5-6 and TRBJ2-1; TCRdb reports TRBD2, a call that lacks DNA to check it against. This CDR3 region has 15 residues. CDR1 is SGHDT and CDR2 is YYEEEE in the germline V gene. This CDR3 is CASIGLTRQNNEQFF.

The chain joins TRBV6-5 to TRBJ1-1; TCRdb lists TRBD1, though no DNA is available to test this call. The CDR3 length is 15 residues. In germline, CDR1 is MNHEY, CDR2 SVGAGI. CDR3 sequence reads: CASSYTDRKNTEAFF.

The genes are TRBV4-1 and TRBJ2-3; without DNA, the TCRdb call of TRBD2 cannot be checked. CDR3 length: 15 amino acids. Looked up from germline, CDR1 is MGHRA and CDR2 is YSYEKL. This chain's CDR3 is CASSQAGAGTDTQYF.

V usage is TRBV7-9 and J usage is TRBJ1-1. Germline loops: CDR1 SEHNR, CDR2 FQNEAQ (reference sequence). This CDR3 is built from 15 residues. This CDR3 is CASSHSGWGNTEAFF.

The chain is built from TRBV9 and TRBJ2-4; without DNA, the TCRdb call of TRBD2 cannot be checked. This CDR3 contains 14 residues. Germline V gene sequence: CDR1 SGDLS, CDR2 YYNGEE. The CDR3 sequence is CASSVGLSGDIQYF.

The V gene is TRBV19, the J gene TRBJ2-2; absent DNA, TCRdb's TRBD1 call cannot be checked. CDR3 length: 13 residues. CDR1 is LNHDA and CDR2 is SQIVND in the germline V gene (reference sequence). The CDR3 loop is CASWQGAGGELFF.

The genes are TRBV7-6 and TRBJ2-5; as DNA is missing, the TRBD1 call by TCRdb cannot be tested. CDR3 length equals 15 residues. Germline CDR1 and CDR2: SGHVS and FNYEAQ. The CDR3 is CASRPWQGPQETQYF.

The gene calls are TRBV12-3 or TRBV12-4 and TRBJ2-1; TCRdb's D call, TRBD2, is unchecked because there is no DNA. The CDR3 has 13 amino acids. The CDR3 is CASNSGGLDEQFF.

CDR3: CASSPGLAGDFEQFF. The chain has TRBV18 and TRBJ2-1; TCRdb's D call of TRBD2 is untestable without DNA. The CDR3 consists of 15 residues. Looked up from germline, CDR1 is KGHSH and CDR2 is LQKENI.

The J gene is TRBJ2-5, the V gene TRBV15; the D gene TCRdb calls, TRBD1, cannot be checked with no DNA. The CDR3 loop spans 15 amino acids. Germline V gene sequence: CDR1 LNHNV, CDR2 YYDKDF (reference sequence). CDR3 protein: CATSREGGRLETQYF.

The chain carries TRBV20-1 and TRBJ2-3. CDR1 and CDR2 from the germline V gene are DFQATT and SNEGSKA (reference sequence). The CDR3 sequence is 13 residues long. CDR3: CSARKKLTDTQYF.

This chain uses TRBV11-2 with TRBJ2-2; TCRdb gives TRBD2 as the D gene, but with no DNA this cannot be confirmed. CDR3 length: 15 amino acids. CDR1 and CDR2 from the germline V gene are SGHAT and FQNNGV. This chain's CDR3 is CASSLERTRSGELFF.

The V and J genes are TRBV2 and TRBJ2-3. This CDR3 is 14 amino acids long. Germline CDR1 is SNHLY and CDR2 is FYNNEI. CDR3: CASSETTSTDTQYF.

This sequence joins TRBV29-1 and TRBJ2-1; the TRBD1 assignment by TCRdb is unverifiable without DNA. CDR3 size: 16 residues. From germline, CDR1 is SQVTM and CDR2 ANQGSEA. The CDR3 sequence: CSVVAGGPPSYNEQFF.

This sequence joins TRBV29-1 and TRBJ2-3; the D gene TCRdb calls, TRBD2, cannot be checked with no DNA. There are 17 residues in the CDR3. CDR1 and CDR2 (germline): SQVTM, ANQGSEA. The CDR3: CSLTGTSGRSSTDTQYF.

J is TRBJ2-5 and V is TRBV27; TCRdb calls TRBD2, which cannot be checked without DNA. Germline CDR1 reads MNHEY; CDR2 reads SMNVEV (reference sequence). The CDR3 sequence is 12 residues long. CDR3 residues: CASSALGETQYF.

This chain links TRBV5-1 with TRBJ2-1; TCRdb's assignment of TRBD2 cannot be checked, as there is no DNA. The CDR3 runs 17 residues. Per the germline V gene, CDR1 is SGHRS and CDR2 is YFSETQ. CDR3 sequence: CASSGGTSGRGRNEQFF.

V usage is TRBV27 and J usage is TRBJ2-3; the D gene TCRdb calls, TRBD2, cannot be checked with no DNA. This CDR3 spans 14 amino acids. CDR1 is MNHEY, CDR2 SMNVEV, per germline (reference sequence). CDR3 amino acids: CASSRGRGADTQYF.

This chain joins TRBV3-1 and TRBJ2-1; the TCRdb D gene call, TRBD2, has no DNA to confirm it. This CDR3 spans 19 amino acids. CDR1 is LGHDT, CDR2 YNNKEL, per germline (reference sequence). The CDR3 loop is CASSQVGGGSAGGRNEQFF.

CDR3 sequence reads: CSARDETGGPFYGYTF. The V and J genes are TRBV20-1 and TRBJ1-2; TCRdb's D call, TRBD1, is unchecked because there is no DNA. The germline CDR1 and CDR2 sequences are DFQATT and SNEGSKA (reference sequence). This CDR3 is 16 amino acids long.

The chain's CDR3 is CASSIEGRSGNTEAFF. The rearrangement uses TRBV19 and TRBJ1-1. This CDR3 has 16 amino acids. Per the germline V gene, CDR1 is LNHDA and CDR2 is SQIVND (reference sequence). Looking up the rest from reference TRBV19 and TRBJ1-1 gives the full variable domain: DGGITQSPKYLFRKEGQNVTLSCEQNLNHDAMYWYRQDPGQGLRLIYYSQIVNDFQKGDIAEGYSVSREKKESFPLTVTSAQKNPTAFYLCASSIEGRSGNTEAFFGQGTRLTVV.

CDR3 protein: CSARWDSMNTEAFF. The chain combines TRBV20-1 with TRBJ1-1. Germline CDR1 and CDR2: DFQATT and SNEGSKA (reference sequence). CDR3 length: 14 amino acids.

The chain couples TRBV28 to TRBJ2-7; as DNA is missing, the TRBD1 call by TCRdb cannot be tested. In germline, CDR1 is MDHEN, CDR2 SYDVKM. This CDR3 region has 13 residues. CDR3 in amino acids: CASSPTGSNEQYF.

CDR3 region: CASSSLQGLNTEAFF. The chain uses TRBV4-1 and TRBJ1-1; TCRdb's assignment of TRBD1 cannot be checked, as there is no DNA. Germline CDR1 is MGHRA and CDR2 is YSYEKL. This CDR3 has 15 amino acids.